This T cell receptor (beta chain) was obtained from a study of vaccination and CD4 T cells after COVID-19. Turning to this clonotype: Antigen: not known.

An Oncomine TCR Beta short-read assay was used to sequence the DNA from cultured CD4+ T cells. TCRdb redid the calling of the PCR reads with MiXCR, one entry per CDR3 protein. This table holds 15,000 to 25,000 distinct CDR3 sequences, around 42% found once. This CDR3 has 17 residues. The germline V gene encodes CDR1 MDHEN and CDR2 SYDVKM. V was pared by 5 bases and J by 4 bases, with 16 bases of the junction left unmatched. The treatment was: roughly 10-day PBMC culture with coronavirus spike peptide pools or control peptides (ViraFEST assay). The sample comprised cultured CD4+ T cells from blood. V gene TRBV28 combines with J gene TRBJ2-5; 7 bases align to TRBD1. This TCR was sampled from a human donor with COVID-19. The CDR3 sequence: CASSVITGQLGSETQYF. CDR3 sequence (DNA): TGTGCCAGCAGTGTGATTACGGGACAGCTTGGGTCAGAGACCCAGTACTTC.